A selection of T cell receptor beta chains follows, all from one sample in a study of beta chain features in type 1 diabetes. The method was immunoSEQ multiplex PCR; TCRdb's version includes in-frame clones alone and lacks a portion of them. The sample includes some 220,000 clones, approximately 10% of them seen just once. The sequenced sample consisted of central memory CD4+ T cells from blood. All receptors derive from a man aged 18 to 35 in good health. CDR3s leave out the opening cysteine and the closing phenylalanine or tryptophan. Fields, in order: J gene, V gene, CDR3 protein.

>TRBJ1-5|TRBV9
ASSVGTGQNQPQH
>TRBJ2-1|TRBV10-3
AISESIEQFYYNEQF
>TRBJ2-7|TRBV7-2
ASSSTGYYEQY
>TRBJ2-5|TRBV5-1
ASSLAGGRIEETQY
>TRBJ2-2|TRBV29-1
SVDPNTGELF
>TRBJ1-2|TRBV6-1
ASKPDRVTSYGYT
>TRBJ2-7|TRBV23-1
ASVPTGTKDPYEQY
>TRBJ1-5|TRBV6-5
ASSYLGLGQPQH
>TRBJ1-1|TRBV5-1
ASSWRTGGNTEAF
>TRBJ1-2|TRBV10-3
ANSLGTAYGYT
>TRBJ2-7|TRBV5-1
ASSSGQSYEQY
>TRBJ1-2|TRBV5-5
ASSRFQDNYGYT
>TRBJ1-2|TRBV4-3
ASSQDGQGDYGYT
>TRBJ2-1|TRBV6-1
ASTRGGQGYEQF
>TRBJ2-7|TRBV18
ASSRQGESYEQY
>TRBJ1-4|TRBV4-3
ASSPPGGTNEKLF
>TRBJ2-3|TRBV7-2
ASSLGTRSTDTQY
>TRBJ1-5|TRBV7-9
ASSATGDNQPQH
>TRBJ2-5|TRBV2
ASSDRDETQY
>TRBJ2-3|TRBV30
AHNTGGGDTQY
>TRBJ2-7|TRBV6-1
ASSETGQGYEQY
>TRBJ1-1|TRBV13
ASSLRDGYTEAF
>TRBJ2-1|TRBV9
ASSVEGTAYNEQF
>TRBJ1-5|TRBV5-4
ASSLNNQPQH
>TRBJ2-3|TRBV30
AWSAGADTQY
>TRBJ1-4|TRBV2
ASRNRDEKLF
>TRBJ1-2|TRBV6-6
ASSSPGQGHYGYT
>TRBJ2-7|TRBV5-1
ASSPRTSGSHEQY
>TRBJ2-1|TRBV5-1
ASSPSVRSSYNEQF
>TRBJ2-1|TRBV10-3
AISGTSAGGLYNEQF
>TRBJ2-5|TRBV28
ASSSSGSSETQY
>TRBJ2-3|TRBV10-3
ASSGDGSMADTQY
>TRBJ2-3|TRBV4-3
ASSQGGSADTQY
>TRBJ2-1|TRBV29-1
SVRGYNEQF
>TRBJ2-1|TRBV19
ASSTMGISYYNEQF
>TRBJ1-1|TRBV29-1
SAEGQRNTEAF
>TRBJ2-3|TRBV7-2
ASSPGGFTDTQY